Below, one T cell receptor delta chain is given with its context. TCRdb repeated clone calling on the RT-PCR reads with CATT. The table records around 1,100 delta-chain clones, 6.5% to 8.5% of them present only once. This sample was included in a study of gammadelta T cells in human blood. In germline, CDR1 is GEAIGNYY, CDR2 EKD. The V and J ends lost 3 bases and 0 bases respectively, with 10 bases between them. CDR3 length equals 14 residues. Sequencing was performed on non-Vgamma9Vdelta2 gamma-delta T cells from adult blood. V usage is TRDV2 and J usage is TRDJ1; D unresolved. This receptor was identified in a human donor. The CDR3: CACDSVIDTDKLIF. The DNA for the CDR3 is TGTGCCTGTGACTCGGTAATCGACACCGATAAACTCATCTTT.